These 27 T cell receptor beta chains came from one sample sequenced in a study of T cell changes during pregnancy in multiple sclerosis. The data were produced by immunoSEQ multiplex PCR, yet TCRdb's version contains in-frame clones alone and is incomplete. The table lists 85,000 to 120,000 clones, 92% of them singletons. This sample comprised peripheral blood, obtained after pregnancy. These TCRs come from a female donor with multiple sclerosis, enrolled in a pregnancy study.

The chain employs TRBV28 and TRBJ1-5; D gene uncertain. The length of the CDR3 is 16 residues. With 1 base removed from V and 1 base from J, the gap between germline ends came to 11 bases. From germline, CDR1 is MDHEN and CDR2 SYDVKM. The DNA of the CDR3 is TGTGCCAGCAGTTTATCTGGAGTCCGGAGCAATCAGCCCCAGCATTTT. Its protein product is CASSLSGVRSNQPQHF.

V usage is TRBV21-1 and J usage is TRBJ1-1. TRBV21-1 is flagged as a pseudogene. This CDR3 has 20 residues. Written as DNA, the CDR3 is TGTGCCAGCTGGGCAGCTGGGGTAGGAGGCAGCCGCGAGCGGAACACTGAAGCTTTCTTT. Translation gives CASWAAGVGGSRERNTEAFF.

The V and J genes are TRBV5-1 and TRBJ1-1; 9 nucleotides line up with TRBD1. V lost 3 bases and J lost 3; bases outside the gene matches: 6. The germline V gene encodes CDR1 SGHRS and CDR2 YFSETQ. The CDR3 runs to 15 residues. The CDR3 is CASSSAQGADTEAFF. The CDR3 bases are TGCGCCAGCAGCTCGGCACAGGGGGCGGACACTGAAGCTTTCTTT.

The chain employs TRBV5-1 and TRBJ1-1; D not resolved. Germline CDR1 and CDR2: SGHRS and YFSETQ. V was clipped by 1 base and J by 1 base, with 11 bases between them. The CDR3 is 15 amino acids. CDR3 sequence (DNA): TGCGCCAGCAGCTTGCAAGGCAGGTCGAACACTGAAGCTTTCTTT. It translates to CASSLQGRSNTEAFF.

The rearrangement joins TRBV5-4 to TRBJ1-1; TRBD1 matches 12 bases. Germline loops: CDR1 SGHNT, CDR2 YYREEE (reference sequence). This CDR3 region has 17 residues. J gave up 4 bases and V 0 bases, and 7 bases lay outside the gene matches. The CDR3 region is CASSLEGQGAEGTEAFF. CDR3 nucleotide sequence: TGTGCCAGCAGCTTGGAGGGACAGGGGGCAGAGGGCACTGAAGCTTTCTTT. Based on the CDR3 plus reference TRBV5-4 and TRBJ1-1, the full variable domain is ETGVTQSPTHLIKTRGQQVTLRCSSQSGHNTVSWYQQALGQGPQFIFQYYREEENGRGNFPPRFSGLQFPNYSSELNVNALELDDSALYLCASSLEGQGAEGTEAFFGQGTRLTVV.

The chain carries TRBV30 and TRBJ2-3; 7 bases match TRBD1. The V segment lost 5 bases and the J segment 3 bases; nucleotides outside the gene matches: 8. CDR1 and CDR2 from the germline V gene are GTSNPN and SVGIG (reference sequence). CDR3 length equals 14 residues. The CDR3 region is CAWDRAAETDTQYF. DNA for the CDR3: TGTGCCTGGGACAGGGCAGCGGAAACAGATACGCAGTATTTT.

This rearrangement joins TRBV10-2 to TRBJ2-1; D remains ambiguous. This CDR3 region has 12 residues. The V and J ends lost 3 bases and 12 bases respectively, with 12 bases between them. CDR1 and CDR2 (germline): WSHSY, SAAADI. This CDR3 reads CASSDLQQRQFF. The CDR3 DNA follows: TGCGCCAGCAGTGACTTGCAGCAGCGGCAGTTCTTC.

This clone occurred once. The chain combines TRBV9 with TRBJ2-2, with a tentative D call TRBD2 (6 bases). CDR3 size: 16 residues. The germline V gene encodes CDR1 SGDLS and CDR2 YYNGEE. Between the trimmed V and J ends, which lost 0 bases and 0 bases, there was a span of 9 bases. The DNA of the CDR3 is TGTGCCAGCAGCGTAGGAGGGACTGCGAACACCGGGGAGCTGTTTTTT. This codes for CASSVGGTANTGELFF. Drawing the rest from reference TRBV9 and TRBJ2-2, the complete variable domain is DSGVTQTPKHLITATGQRVTLRCSPRSGDLSVYWYQQSLDQGLQFLIQYYNGEERAKGNILERFSAQQFPDLHSELNLSSLELGDSALYFCASSVGGTANTGELFFGEGSRLTVL.

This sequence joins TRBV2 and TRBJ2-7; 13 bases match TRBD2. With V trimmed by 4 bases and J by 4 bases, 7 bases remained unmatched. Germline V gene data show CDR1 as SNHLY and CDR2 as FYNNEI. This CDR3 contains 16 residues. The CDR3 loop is CASSGRTSGGLYEQYF. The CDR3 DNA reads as TGTGCCAGCAGTGGTCGGACTAGCGGGGGCCTATACGAGCAGTACTTC.

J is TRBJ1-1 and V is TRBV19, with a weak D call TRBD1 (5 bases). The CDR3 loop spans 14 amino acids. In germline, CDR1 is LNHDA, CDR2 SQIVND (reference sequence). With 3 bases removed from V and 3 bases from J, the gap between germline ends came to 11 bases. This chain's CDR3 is CASSISGIDTEAFF. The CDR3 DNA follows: TGTGCCAGTAGTATTTCAGGGATAGACACTGAAGCTTTCTTT. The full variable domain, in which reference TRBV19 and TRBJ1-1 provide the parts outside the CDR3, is DGGITQSPKYLFRKEGQNVTLSCEQNLNHDAMYWYRQDPGQGLRLIYYSQIVNDFQKGDIAEGYSVSREKKESFPLTVTSAQKNPTAFYLCASSISGIDTEAFFGQGTRLTVV.

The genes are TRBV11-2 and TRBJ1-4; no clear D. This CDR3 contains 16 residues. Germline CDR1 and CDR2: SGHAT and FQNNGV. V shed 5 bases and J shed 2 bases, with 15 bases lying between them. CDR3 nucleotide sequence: TGTGCCAGCAGCATAAACCTGGGCGGGACTAATGAAAAACTGTTTTTT. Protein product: CASSINLGGTNEKLFF.

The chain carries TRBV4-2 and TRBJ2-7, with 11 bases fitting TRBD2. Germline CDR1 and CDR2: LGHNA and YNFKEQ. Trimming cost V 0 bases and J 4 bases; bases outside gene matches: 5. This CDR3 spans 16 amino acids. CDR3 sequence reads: CASSQDLAGGYYEQYF. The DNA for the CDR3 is TGTGCCAGCAGCCAAGATCTAGCGGGGGGATATTACGAGCAGTACTTC.

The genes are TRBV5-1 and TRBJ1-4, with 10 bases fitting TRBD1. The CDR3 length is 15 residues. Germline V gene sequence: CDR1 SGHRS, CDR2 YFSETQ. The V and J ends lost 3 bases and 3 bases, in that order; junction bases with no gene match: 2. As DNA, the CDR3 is TGCGCCAGCAGCTGGACAGGGGGACCTAATGAAAAACTGTTTTTT. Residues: CASSWTGGPNEKLFF. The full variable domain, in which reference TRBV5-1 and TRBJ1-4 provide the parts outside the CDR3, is KAGVTQTPRYLIKTRGQQVTLSCSPISGHRSVSWYQQTPGQGLQFLFEYFSETQRNKGNFPGRFSGRQFSNSRSEMNVSTLELGDSALYLCASSWTGGPNEKLFFGSGTQLSVL.

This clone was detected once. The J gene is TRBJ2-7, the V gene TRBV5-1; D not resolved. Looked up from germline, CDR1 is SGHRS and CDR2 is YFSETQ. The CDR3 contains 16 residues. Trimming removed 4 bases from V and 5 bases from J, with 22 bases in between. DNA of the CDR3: TGCGCCAGCAGCCCGGCCCTCACCGCGCTTGAGGACGAGCAGTACTTC. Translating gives CASSPALTALEDEQYF.

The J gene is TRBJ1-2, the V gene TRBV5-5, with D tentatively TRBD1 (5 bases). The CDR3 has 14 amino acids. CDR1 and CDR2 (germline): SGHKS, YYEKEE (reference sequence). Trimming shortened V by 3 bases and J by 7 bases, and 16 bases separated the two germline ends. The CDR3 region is CASSSLPGEGGYTF. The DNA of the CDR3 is TGTGCCAGCAGCTCCTTACCGGGGGAGGGTGGCTACACCTTC.

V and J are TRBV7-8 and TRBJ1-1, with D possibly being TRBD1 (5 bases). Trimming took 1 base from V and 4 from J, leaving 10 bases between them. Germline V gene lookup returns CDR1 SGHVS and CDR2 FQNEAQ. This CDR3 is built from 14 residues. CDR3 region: CASSLGGEGTEAFF. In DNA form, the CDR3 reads TGTGCCAGCAGCTTAGGAGGGGAGGGCACTGAAGCTTTCTTT.

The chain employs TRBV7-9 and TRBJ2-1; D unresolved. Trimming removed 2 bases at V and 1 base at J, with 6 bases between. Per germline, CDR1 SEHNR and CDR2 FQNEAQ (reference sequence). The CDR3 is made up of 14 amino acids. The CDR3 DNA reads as TGTGCCAGCAGCTTATCCGGTTCCTACAATGAGCAGTTCTTC. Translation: CASSLSGSYNEQFF. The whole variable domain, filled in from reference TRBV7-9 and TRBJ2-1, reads DTGVSQNPRHKITKRGQNVTFRCDPISEHNRLYWYRQTLGQGPEFLTYFQNEAQLEKSRLLSDRFSAERPKGSFSTLEIQRTEQGDSAMYLCASSLSGSYNEQFFGPGTRLTVL.

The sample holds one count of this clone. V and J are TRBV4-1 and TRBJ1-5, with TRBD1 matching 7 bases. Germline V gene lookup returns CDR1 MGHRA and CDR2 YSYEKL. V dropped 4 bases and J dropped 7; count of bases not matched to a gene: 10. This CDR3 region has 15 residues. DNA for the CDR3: TGCGCCAGCAGCCGAGCCCAGGGGGACAAGCAGCCCCAGCATTTT. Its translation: CASSRAQGDKQPQHF.

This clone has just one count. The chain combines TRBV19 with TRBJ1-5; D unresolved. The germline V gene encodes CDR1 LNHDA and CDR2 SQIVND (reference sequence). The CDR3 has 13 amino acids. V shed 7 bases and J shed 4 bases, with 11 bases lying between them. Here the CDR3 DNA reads TGTGCCAGTAACATCGCGGGGAATCAGCCCCAGCATTTT. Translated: CASNIAGNQPQHF.

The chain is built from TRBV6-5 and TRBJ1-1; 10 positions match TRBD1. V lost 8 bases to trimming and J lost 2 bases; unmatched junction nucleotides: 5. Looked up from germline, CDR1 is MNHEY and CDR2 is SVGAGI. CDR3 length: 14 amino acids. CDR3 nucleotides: TGTGCCAGCGTCAGGGACAGGGGTAACACTGAAGCTTTCTTT. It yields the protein CASVRDRGNTEAFF.

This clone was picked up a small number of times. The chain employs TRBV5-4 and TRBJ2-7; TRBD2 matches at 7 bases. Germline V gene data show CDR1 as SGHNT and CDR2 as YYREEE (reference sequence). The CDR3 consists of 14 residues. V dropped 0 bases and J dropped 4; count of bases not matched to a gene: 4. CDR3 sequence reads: CASSLAGGSYEQYF. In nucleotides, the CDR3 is TGTGCCAGCAGCTTGGCGGGGGGTAGTTACGAGCAGTACTTC.

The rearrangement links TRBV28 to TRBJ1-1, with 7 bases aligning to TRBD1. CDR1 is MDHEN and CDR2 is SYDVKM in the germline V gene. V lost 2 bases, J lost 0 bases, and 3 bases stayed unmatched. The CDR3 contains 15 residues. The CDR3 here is CASSLGTVLNTEAFF. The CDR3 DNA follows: TGTGCCAGCAGTTTAGGGACAGTGCTGAACACTGAAGCTTTCTTT.

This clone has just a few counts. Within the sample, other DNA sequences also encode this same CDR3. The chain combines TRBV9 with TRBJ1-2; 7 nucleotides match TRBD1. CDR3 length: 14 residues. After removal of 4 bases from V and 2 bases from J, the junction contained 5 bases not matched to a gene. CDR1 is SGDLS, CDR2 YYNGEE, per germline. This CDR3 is CASSPSTGNYGYTF. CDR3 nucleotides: TGTGCCAGCAGCCCATCGACAGGGAACTATGGCTACACCTTC.

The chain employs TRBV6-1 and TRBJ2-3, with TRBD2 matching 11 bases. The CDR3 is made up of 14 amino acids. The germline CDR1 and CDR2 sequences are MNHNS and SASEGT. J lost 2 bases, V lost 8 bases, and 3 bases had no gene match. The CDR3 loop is CASRTSGYTDTQYF. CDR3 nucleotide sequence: TGTGCCAGCCGGACTAGCGGGTACACAGATACGCAGTATTTT.

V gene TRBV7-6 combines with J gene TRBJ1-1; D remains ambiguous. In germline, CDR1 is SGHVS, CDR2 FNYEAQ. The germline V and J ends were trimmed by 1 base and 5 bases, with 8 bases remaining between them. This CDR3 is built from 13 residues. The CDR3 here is CASSLDTGTEAFF. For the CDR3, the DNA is TGTGCCAGCAGCTTAGATACGGGGACTGAAGCTTTCTTT.

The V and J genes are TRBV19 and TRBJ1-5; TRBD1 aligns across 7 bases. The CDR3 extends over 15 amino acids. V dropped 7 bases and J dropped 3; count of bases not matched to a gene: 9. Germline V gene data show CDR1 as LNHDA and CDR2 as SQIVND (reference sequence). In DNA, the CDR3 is TGTGCCAGTAACCCGACAGGGAACAACAATCAGCCCCAGCATTTT. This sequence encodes CASNPTGNNNQPQHF.

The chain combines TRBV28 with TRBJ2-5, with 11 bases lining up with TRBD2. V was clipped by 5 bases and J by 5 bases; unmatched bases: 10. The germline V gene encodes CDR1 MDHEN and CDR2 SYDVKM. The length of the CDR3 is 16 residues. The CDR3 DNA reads TGTGCCAGCAGTCCACTGACTAGCGGGAAGGGGGAGACCCAGTACTTC. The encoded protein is CASSPLTSGKGETQYF.